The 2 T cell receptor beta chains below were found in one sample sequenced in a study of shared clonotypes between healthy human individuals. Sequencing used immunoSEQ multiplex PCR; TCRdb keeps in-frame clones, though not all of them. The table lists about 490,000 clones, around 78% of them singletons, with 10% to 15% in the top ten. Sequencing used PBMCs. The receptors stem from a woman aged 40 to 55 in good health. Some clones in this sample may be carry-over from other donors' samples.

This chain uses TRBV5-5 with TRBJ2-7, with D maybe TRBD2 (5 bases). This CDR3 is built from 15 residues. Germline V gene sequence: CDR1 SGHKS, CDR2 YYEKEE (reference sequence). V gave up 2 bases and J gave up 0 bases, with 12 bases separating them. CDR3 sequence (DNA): TGTGCCAGCAGCTTCCGGGGTATGAGCTCCTACGAGCAGTACTTC. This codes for CASSFRGMSSYEQYF.

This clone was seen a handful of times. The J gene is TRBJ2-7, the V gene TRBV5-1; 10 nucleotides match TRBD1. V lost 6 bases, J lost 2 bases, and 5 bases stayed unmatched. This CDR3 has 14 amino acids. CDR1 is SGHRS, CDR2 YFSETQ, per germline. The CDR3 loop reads CASTPGTGAYEQYF. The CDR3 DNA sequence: TGCGCCAGCACCCCCGGGACAGGGGCCTACGAGCAGTACTTC.